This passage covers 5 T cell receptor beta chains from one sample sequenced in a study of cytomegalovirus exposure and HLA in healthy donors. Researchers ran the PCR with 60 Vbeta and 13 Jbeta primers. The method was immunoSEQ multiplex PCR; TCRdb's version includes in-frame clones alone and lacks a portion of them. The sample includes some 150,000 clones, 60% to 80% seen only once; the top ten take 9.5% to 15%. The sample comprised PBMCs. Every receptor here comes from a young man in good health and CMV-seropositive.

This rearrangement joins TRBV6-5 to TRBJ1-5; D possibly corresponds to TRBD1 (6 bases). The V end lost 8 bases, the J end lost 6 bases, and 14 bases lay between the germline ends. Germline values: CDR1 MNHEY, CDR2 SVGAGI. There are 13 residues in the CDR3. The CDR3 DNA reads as TGTGCCAGCGGGGGCAGGGAAGCTCAGCCCCAGCATTTT. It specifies CASGGREAQPQHF.

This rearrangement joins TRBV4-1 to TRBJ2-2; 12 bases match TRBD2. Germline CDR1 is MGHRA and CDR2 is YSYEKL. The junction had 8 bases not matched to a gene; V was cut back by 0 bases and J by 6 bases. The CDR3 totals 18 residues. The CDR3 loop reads CASSQEGETSGRPGELFF. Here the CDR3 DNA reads TGCGCCAGCAGCCAAGAAGGGGAAACTAGCGGGAGGCCCGGGGAGCTGTTTTTT.

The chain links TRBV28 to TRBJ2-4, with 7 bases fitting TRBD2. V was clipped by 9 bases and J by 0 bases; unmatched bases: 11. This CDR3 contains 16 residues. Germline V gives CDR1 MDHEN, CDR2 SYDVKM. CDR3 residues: CASGLGGQVAKNIQYF. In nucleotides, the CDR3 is TGTGCCAGTGGTCTGGGAGGGCAGGTAGCCAAAAACATTCAGTACTTC.

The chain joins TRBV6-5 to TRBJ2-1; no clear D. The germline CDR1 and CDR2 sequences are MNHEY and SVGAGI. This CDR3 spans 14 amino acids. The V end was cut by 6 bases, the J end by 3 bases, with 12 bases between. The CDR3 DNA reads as TGTGCCAGCAGCATCGCGAATGGCTACAATGAGCAGTTCTTC. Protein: CASSIANGYNEQFF.

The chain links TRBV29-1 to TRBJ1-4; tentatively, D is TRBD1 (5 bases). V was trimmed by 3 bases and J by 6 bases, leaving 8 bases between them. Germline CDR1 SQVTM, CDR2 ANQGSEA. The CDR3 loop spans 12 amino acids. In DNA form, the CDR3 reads TGCAGCGTTGAGGCAGGGCATGAAAAACTGTTTTTT. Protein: CSVEAGHEKLFF.